Each of the 24 T cell receptor beta chains below was sequenced from the same sample in a study of T-cell memory formation after mild COVID-19. TCRdb called the 5' RACE reads again in MiXCR, with one record for every CDR3 protein. The sample consists of 350,000 to 450,000 distinct CDR3 sequences, approximately 15% of them appearing once. Source material: PBMCs or a T cell subset sorted from them (not recorded which). The receptors here all came from a man in his late teens or twenties who had mild COVID-19 (a few samples of this study predate the infection). Cell type and time point are not known.

The V and J genes are TRBV20-1 and TRBJ1-2; D is perhaps TRBD1 (5 bases). The V end was cut by 4 bases, the J end by 1 base, with 10 bases between. The CDR3 has 13 residues. From germline, CDR1 is DFQATT and CDR2 SNEGSKA (reference sequence). The CDR3 protein is CSAKTANNYGYTF. For the CDR3, the DNA is TGCAGTGCTAAGACAGCGAATAACTATGGCTACACCTTC.

This chain connects TRBV10-3 to TRBJ2-7; 8 bases align to TRBD2. Germline lookup yields CDR1 ENHRY and CDR2 SYGVKD. The CDR3 has 16 amino acids. The V gene end was trimmed by 0 bases and the J gene end by 5 bases; junction bases not matched to a gene: 9. This chain's CDR3 is CAISESPGGAVDEQYV. The CDR3, as DNA: TGTGCCATCAGTGAGTCGCCGGGGGGGGCCGTCGACGAGCAGTACGTC.

This clonotype was observed many times. V and J are TRBV7-9 and TRBJ1-1; D may be TRBD1 (5 bases). The germline V and J ends were trimmed by 5 bases and 5 bases, with 12 bases remaining between them. The germline V gene encodes CDR1 SEHNR and CDR2 FQNEAQ (reference sequence). This CDR3 contains 13 residues. DNA of the CDR3: TGTGCCAGCAGCGTAGTAGGGGATACTGAAGCTTTCTTT. Amino acid sequence: CASSVVGDTEAFF.

The CDR3: CASSLDPGGITDTQYF. For the CDR3, the DNA is TGTGCCAGCAGCTTGGATCCGGGGGGGATCACAGATACGCAGTATTTT. The chain has TRBV7-3 and TRBJ2-3; the match to TRBD2 covers 8 bases. Germline trimming cut 3 bases from V and 2 bases from J; bases unmatched to any gene: 7. CDR3 length: 16 residues. CDR1 and CDR2 (germline): SGHTA, FQGTGA. The whole variable domain, remainder taken from reference TRBV7-3 and TRBJ2-3, is GAGVSQTPSNKVTEKGKYVELRCDPISGHTALYWYRQSLGQGPEFLIYFQGTGAADDSGLPNDRFFAVRPEGSVSTLKIQRTERGDSAVYLCASSLDPGGITDTQYFGPGTRLTVL.

V usage is TRBV7-3 and J usage is TRBJ2-7; TRBD1 matches at 7 bases. After removal of 5 bases from V and 6 bases from J, the junction contained 4 bases not matched to a gene. CDR1 SGHTA and CDR2 FQGTGA come from the germline V gene. The CDR3 contains 12 residues. The CDR3 region has the DNA TGTGCCAGCAGCAGTACAGGGGTCGAGCAGTACTTC. Amino acid sequence: CASSSTGVEQYF.

This clonotype has at least ten counts. The chain recombines TRBV18 with TRBJ2-2; the D is unclear. Germline V gene lookup returns CDR1 KGHSH and CDR2 LQKENI. There are 13 residues in the CDR3. Between the trimmed V and J ends, which lost 2 bases and 4 bases, there was a span of 5 bases. The CDR3 DNA is TGTGCCAGCTCACCAGGGTTCACCGGGGAGCTGTTTTTT. Encoded protein: CASSPGFTGELFF.

This clonotype has just a few counts. V and J are TRBV5-1 and TRBJ2-1; 7 bases agree with TRBD2. V was clipped by 4 bases and J by 3 bases; unmatched bases: 7. The CDR3 has 15 residues. Germline V gives CDR1 SGHRS, CDR2 YFSETQ. Here the CDR3 reads CASSISGSFYNEQFF. CDR3 nucleotides: TGCGCCAGCAGCATTAGCGGGTCCTTCTACAATGAGCAGTTCTTC.

This chain uses TRBV7-8 with TRBJ2-1; 16 positions agree with TRBD2. The CDR3 loop spans 17 amino acids. Germline CDR1 and CDR2: SGHVS and FQNEAQ. V gave up 3 bases and J gave up 8 bases; unmatched junction bases: 7. The DNA of the CDR3 is TGTGCCAGCAGCTTGGGGACTAGCGGGGGGGTAATTGATGAGCAGTTCTTC. Protein sequence: CASSLGTSGGVIDEQFF.

This clonotype was detected a few times. Its ends do not fully match the called genes, so a read error is possible. DNA of the CDR3: TGTGCCAGCTCGGGACAGGTGAACACTGAAGATTTCTTT. Translated, it gives CASSGQVNTEDFF. This sequence joins TRBV18 and TRBJ1-1, with TRBD1 identical over 8 bases. CDR3 size: 13 residues. Looked up from germline, CDR1 is KGHSH and CDR2 is LQKENI.

This clonotype was counted a few times. The chain has TRBV3-1 and TRBJ1-5; 12 bases line up with TRBD1. This CDR3 is built from 15 residues. V gave up 4 bases and J gave up 7 bases; unmatched junction bases: 5. Germline CDR1 is LGHDT and CDR2 is YNNKEL (reference sequence). The CDR3 DNA is TGTGCCAGCAGCCCTCCGGGACAGGGGGCCCAGCCCCAGCATTTT. Translating gives CASSPPGQGAQPQHF.

This clonotype was seen more than once but under ten times. The chain links TRBV24-1 to TRBJ1-2, with 8 bases aligning to TRBD1. V was clipped by 7 bases and J by 6 bases; unmatched bases: 12. The CDR3 runs 15 residues. The germline gives CDR1 KGHDR, CDR2 SFDVKD. The CDR3 nucleotides are TGTGCCACCAGCGCCGGGACAGGCACTGTCGATGGCTACACCTTC. Protein sequence: CATSAGTGTVDGYTF.

V usage is TRBV27 and J usage is TRBJ2-3, with D possibly matching TRBD2 (7 bases). In germline, CDR1 is MNHEY, CDR2 SMNVEV (reference sequence). The CDR3 is made up of 15 amino acids. V was pared by 3 bases and J by 0 bases, with 10 bases between. CDR3 bases: TGTGCCAGCAGTTTTGGGGGGGCTAGCACAGATACGCAGTATTTT. It is translated as CASSFGGASTDTQYF.

In this sample, this clonotype turned up many times. The genes are TRBV5-1 and TRBJ2-7; no clear D. From germline, CDR1 is SGHRS and CDR2 YFSETQ. The V and J ends lost 1 base and 0 bases respectively, with 5 bases between them. This CDR3 is built from 13 residues. CDR3 in amino acids: CASSLLSSYEQYF. The DNA for the CDR3 is TGCGCCAGCAGCTTGTTGAGCTCCTACGAGCAGTACTTC.

In its sample, this clonotype was seen a few times. The genes are TRBV10-3 and TRBJ1-5; possibly TRBD1 for D (6 bases). The length of the CDR3 is 13 residues. V gave up 8 bases and J gave up 2 bases, with 10 bases separating them. Germline CDR1 reads ENHRY; CDR2 reads SYGVKD. The CDR3 region has the DNA TGTGCCATCGCGGCAGGGGGCAATCAGCCCCAGCATTTT. It specifies CAIAAGGNQPQHF.

J is TRBJ2-2 and V is TRBV15; D uncertain. V lost 6 bases and J lost 5, with 4 bases in between. CDR3 size: 11 residues. Germline V gene sequence: CDR1 LNHNV, CDR2 YYDKDF (reference sequence). CDR3 nucleotide sequence: TGTGCCACCAGGGGGACCGGGGAGCTGTTTTTT. Protein product: CATRGTGELFF.

Notes on this clonotype: Its ends do not fully match the called genes, so a read error is possible. The rearrangement joins TRBV5-1 to TRBJ2-5; D remains unclear. Germline CDR1 reads SGHRS; CDR2 reads YFSETQ. The CDR3 loop spans 15 amino acids. The CDR3 DNA follows: TGCGCCAGCAGCTTGGGCCCGAAGCCCCAACAGACCCAGTACTTC. It yields the protein CASSLGPKPQQTQYF.

This CDR3 reads CASSEGGGMLNNEQFF. DNA for the CDR3: TGTGCCAGCAGCGAGGGGGGTGGGATGCTCAACAATGAGCAGTTCTTC. V is TRBV9 and J is TRBJ2-1; either TRBD1 or TRBD2 may fit D (6 bases each). Germline CDR1 is SGDLS and CDR2 is YYNGEE. This CDR3 is 16 amino acids long. Between the trimmed V and J ends, which lost 3 bases and 5 bases, there was a span of 18 bases.

V gene TRBV4-1 combines with J gene TRBJ2-1; 9 positions agree with TRBD1. The CDR3 runs 15 residues. The V segment lost 3 bases and the J segment 6 bases; nucleotides outside the gene matches: 6. Germline loops: CDR1 MGHRA, CDR2 YSYEKL. CDR3 amino acids: CASSHKGQGVNEQFF. As DNA, the CDR3 is TGCGCCAGCAGCCATAAGGGACAGGGTGTCAATGAGCAGTTCTTC.

This chain joins TRBV6-5 and TRBJ2-7; D not resolved. V lost 4 bases and J lost 11, with 12 bases in between. This CDR3 is built from 11 residues. Germline values: CDR1 MNHEY, CDR2 SVGAGI. The chain's CDR3 is CASSLGGSEYF. Here the CDR3 DNA reads TGTGCCAGCAGTTTAGGTGGTTCGGAGTACTTC.

This clonotype was recorded at least ten times. The CDR3 here is CAIRRGGAYNEQFF. Here the CDR3 DNA reads TGTGCCATCAGGCGAGGCGGGGCCTACAATGAGCAGTTCTTC. V is TRBV10-3 and J is TRBJ2-1; weak D call: TRBD2 (6 bases). CDR3 length: 14 residues. Germline-derived CDR1 and CDR2 are ENHRY and SYGVKD. V was cut by 6 bases and J by 2 bases, with 11 bases left in between.

This clonotype was counted at least ten times. The gene calls are TRBV4-3 and TRBJ2-3; D is uncertain. V was trimmed by 1 base and J by 1 base, leaving 12 bases between them. Germline CDR1 LGHNA, CDR2 YSLEER. The CDR3 extends over 16 amino acids. As DNA, the CDR3 is TGCGCCAGCAGCCAAGGAAGGGTCCGGGGCACAGATACGCAGTATTTT. Its protein is CASSQGRVRGTDTQYF.

This clonotype was found a few times. The chain uses TRBV7-6 and TRBJ2-1; no firm D call. V was pared by 5 bases and J by 9 bases, with 11 bases between. The CDR3 consists of 12 residues. Germline V CDR1 and CDR2: SGHVS, FNYEAQ. This CDR3 is CASSPLIAEQFF. The CDR3 bases are TGTGCCAGCAGCCCATTAATCGCTGAGCAGTTCTTC.

The chain combines TRBV11-2 with TRBJ1-1; the match to TRBD1 covers 8 bases. From germline, CDR1 is SGHAT and CDR2 FQNNGV. J gave up 6 bases and V 6 bases, and 6 bases lay outside the gene matches. The CDR3 runs to 13 residues. The CDR3 DNA reads as TGTGCCAGCAGGTCACAGGGGGAGGCTGAAGCTTTCTTT. Translation gives CASRSQGEAEAFF.

The J gene is TRBJ1-2, the V gene TRBV7-9, with a weak D call TRBD1 (6 bases). Germline loops: CDR1 SEHNR, CDR2 FQNEAQ (reference sequence). V lost 1 base to trimming and J lost 4 bases, with 13 bases between them. This CDR3 spans 15 amino acids. CDR3: CASSLELGGIYGYTF. The CDR3 coding sequence is TGTGCCAGCAGCTTAGAGCTAGGGGGAATCTATGGCTACACCTTC.